Shown below are 22 T cell receptor beta chains from a single sample sequenced in a study of shared clonotypes between healthy human individuals. Data came from immunoSEQ multiplex PCR; TCRdb stores just in-frame clones and leaves some out. The sample has around 500,000 clones, approximately 84% seen once; the top ten hold roughly 13%. Material: PBMCs. The receptors were sampled from a woman in her thirties or forties in good health. Some clones in this sample may be carry-over from other donors' samples.

The chain has TRBV5-1 and TRBJ2-7; D perhaps matches TRBD2 (5 bases). V was clipped by 4 bases and J by 2 bases, with 22 bases between them. This CDR3 is 17 amino acids long. Germline CDR1 and CDR2: SGHRS and YFSETQ. This chain's CDR3 is CASSLTFGGLPPYEQYF. The DNA for the CDR3 is TGCGCCAGCAGCCTTACCTTTGGAGGATTGCCCCCCTACGAGCAGTACTTC.

The chain is built from TRBV10-3 and TRBJ2-7; 8 nucleotides line up with TRBD1. This CDR3 spans 11 amino acids. Trimming took 7 bases from V and 5 from J; bases not matched to a gene: 1. CDR1 is ENHRY and CDR2 is SYGVKD in the germline V gene. The DNA of the CDR3 is TGTGCCATCAAACAGGGGGACGAGCAGTACTTC. Translation gives CAIKQGDEQYF.

The gene calls are TRBV5-4 and TRBJ2-2; no firm D call. Per germline, CDR1 SGHNT and CDR2 YYREEE (reference sequence). The V end lost 4 bases, the J end lost 1 base, and 8 bases lay between the germline ends. The CDR3 consists of 14 residues. The CDR3 nucleotides read TGTGCCAGCAGCACCCGAGGGAACACCGGGGAGCTGTTTTTT. Its protein product is CASSTRGNTGELFF.

This clone was found once. The chain recombines TRBV18 with TRBJ1-1; TRBD1 matches at 9 bases. The ends lost 4 bases at V and 0 bases at J; junction bases unmatched: 6. The germline V gene encodes CDR1 KGHSH and CDR2 LQKENI. The CDR3 sequence is 16 residues long. CDR3 in DNA: TGTGCCAGCTCACAACAACGGGACAGGGTGAACACTGAAGCTTTCTTT. It codes for CASSQQRDRVNTEAFF.

The rearrangement uses TRBV4-2 and TRBJ1-1, with D unclear. V gave up 0 bases and J gave up 0 bases, with 8 bases separating them. Germline CDR1 is LGHNA and CDR2 is YNFKEQ. The CDR3 spans 15 residues. The CDR3 nucleotides are TGTGCCAGCAGCCAAGAGCGAGGGATGAACACTGAAGCTTTCTTT. Its translation is CASSQERGMNTEAFF.

This chain links TRBV2 with TRBJ1-1; the D is unclear. The CDR3 length is 16 residues. With 2 bases removed from V and 5 bases from J, the gap between germline ends came to 18 bases. Germline assignment: CDR1 SNHLY and CDR2 FYNNEI. CDR3 residues: CASSEILVRMRTEAFF. CDR3 coding DNA: TGTGCCAGCAGTGAAATTCTTGTAAGGATGAGGACTGAAGCTTTCTTT.

V and J are TRBV25-1 and TRBJ2-1, with D perhaps TRBD1 (6 bases). The CDR3 is 15 amino acids. Germline CDR1 MGHDK, CDR2 SYGVNS. Trimming left V 5 bases short and J 3 bases short, with 14 bases between. The CDR3 DNA follows: TGTGCCAGCAGTTCAAAGACAGGATACTACAATGAGCAGTTCTTC. This sequence encodes CASSSKTGYYNEQFF.

This chain uses TRBV5-4 with TRBJ1-2, with no clear D. This CDR3 comprises 15 residues. The V gene's germline CDR1 is SGHNT and CDR2 YYREEE (reference sequence). V gave up 0 bases and J gave up 4 bases, with 13 bases separating them. The CDR3 region has the DNA TGTGCCAGCAGCTTGGGGCTGGTCACCTTCTATGGCTACACCTTC. Protein product: CASSLGLVTFYGYTF.

The CDR3 DNA reads TGTGCCAGCAGCCCCATCGGAAGCGGTCAACTAGCCAAAAACATTCAGTACTTC. As protein: CASSPIGSGQLAKNIQYF. The rearrangement uses TRBV11-1 and TRBJ2-4; D perhaps matches TRBD2 (5 bases). This CDR3 contains 18 residues. V lost 5 bases and J lost 0, with 20 bases in between. The V gene's germline CDR1 is SGHAT and CDR2 FQDESV (reference sequence).

V gene TRBV7-9 combines with J gene TRBJ1-1; TRBD1 agrees at 7 bases. Looked up from germline, CDR1 is SEHNR and CDR2 is FQNEAQ (reference sequence). Trimming cost V 4 bases and J 1 base; bases outside gene matches: 6. This CDR3 is built from 15 residues. Written as DNA, the CDR3 is TGTGCCAGCAGCTCACCAGGGGGAGGGAACACTGAAGCTTTCTTT. Translating it yields CASSSPGGGNTEAFF. Complete variable domain (other parts from reference TRBV7-9 and TRBJ1-1): DTGVSQNPRHKITKRGQNVTFRCDPISEHNRLYWYRQTLGQGPEFLTYFQNEAQLEKSRLLSDRFSAERPKGSFSTLEIQRTEQGDSAMYLCASSSPGGGNTEAFFGQGTRLTVV.

The rearrangement uses TRBV20-1 and TRBJ2-1; D gene uncertain. Per the germline V gene, CDR1 is DFQATT and CDR2 is SNEGSKA (reference sequence). The CDR3 extends over 11 amino acids. Between the trimmed V and J ends, which lost 4 bases and 8 bases, there was a span of 9 bases. CDR3 in amino acids: CSAKVGDEQFF. CDR3 nucleotides: TGCAGTGCTAAAGTAGGCGATGAGCAGTTCTTC.

This clone was observed once. This likely reflects a read error, since a far larger clone is one base away. In the same sample, other DNA sequences code for this CDR3. CDR3 region: CASSSGQFNEKLFF. The CDR3 region has the DNA TGTGCCAGTAGCTCGGGACAGTTTAATGAAAAACTGTTTTTT. The chain carries TRBV7-6 and TRBJ1-4, with 7 bases matching TRBD1. This CDR3 spans 14 amino acids. Germline V CDR1 and CDR2: SGHVS, FNYEAQ.

Comments on this clone: The sample holds other DNA sequences that translate to the same CDR3. The CDR3 is CASSWDNTEAFF. The CDR3 bases are TGTGCCAGCAGCTGGGATAACACTGAAGCTTTCTTT. The chain uses TRBV7-9 and TRBJ1-1, with D unclear. CDR1 is SEHNR, CDR2 FQNEAQ, per germline (reference sequence). This CDR3 is 12 amino acids long. With 4 bases removed from V and 2 bases from J, the gap between germline ends came to 5 bases.

The table lists this clone with a count of one. The chain uses TRBV6-1 and TRBJ1-2; the match to TRBD1 covers 8 bases. Per the germline V gene, CDR1 is MNHNS and CDR2 is SASEGT. Trimming at V came to 4 bases and at J to 4 bases, leaving 8 bases not matched to a gene. The CDR3 spans 15 residues. The CDR3 spells CASSVDRGVFYGYTF. DNA of the CDR3: TGTGCCAGCAGTGTTGACAGGGGCGTTTTCTATGGCTACACCTTC.

For this clone: This likely reflects a read error, since a far larger clone is one base away. J is TRBJ2-7 and V is TRBV4-1, with D hard to call. Per the germline V gene, CDR1 is MGHRA and CDR2 is YSYEKL. Trimming removed 4 bases from V and 7 bases from J, with 17 bases in between. The CDR3 sequence is 14 residues long. The CDR3 loop reads CASSPQIGSDEQYF. CDR3 sequence (DNA): TGCGCCAGCAGCCCTCAGATTGGGTCGGATGAGCAGTACTTC.

This clone was recorded many times. V and J are TRBV5-1 and TRBJ2-7; a possible D gene is TRBD2 (6 bases). Germline V lookup: CDR1 SGHRS, CDR2 YFSETQ. The CDR3 runs 15 residues. V was shortened by 2 bases and J by 0 bases, with 12 bases between the two germline ends. The DNA of the CDR3 is TGCGCCAGCAGCTTCCCTCCCGGGGGCTCCTACGAGCAGTACTTC. As protein: CASSFPPGGSYEQYF.

J is TRBJ1-1 and V is TRBV28; D is uncertain. Germline CDR1 and CDR2: MDHEN and SYDVKM. CDR3 length: 15 residues. V lost 2 bases to trimming and J lost 6 bases, with 16 bases between them. This CDR3 is CASSLNSPGVPEAFF. The DNA for the CDR3 is TGTGCCAGCAGTTTAAACAGTCCGGGTGTGCCTGAAGCTTTCTTT.

The V and J genes are TRBV19 and TRBJ1-1, with TRBD1 as a possible D gene (5 bases). Germline CDR1 and CDR2: LNHDA and SQIVND (reference sequence). Trimming removed 3 bases from V and 7 bases from J, with 18 bases in between. The CDR3 length is 15 residues. Written as DNA, the CDR3 is TGTGCCAGTAGTATTTCGGCAGGGAGGTTCGGTGAAGCTTTCTTT. Its translation: CASSISAGRFGEAFF.

The V and J genes are TRBV23-1 and TRBJ2-7; the match to TRBD1 covers 11 bases. TRBV23-1 is recorded as an ORF, its role being uncertain. Germline trimming cut 1 base from V and 3 bases from J; bases unmatched to any gene: 8. The CDR3 covers 17 residues. CDR3 sequence reads: CASSQFNPGQGVYEQYF. The CDR3 nucleotides read TGCGCCAGCAGTCAATTTAACCCGGGACAGGGGGTCTACGAGCAGTACTTC.

The chain links TRBV29-1 to TRBJ1-1, with unresolved D. The CDR3 loop spans 13 amino acids. Germline values: CDR1 SQVTM, CDR2 ANQGSEA. Trimming stripped 6 bases from V and 0 bases from J, with 11 bases between. CDR3 sequence reads: CSVRLSMNTEAFF. CDR3 bases: TGCAGCGTCCGACTGAGTATGAACACTGAAGCTTTCTTT.

This clone came up a few times. This likely came from a read error, as a far larger clone is one base away. The rearrangement joins TRBV7-2 to TRBJ2-3, with 9 nucleotides matching TRBD2. The CDR3 consists of 16 residues. Germline CDR1 SGHTA, CDR2 FQGNSA. The V segment lost 3 bases and the J segment 3 bases; nucleotides outside the gene matches: 7. The CDR3 DNA is TGTGCCAGCAGCTTCCGCGGCGGGGGGGGGACAGATACGCAGTATTTT. Amino acid sequence: CASSFRGGGGTDTQYF.

This clone was detected only a few times. With only one base between it and a far larger clone, this is likely a read error. The chain combines TRBV28 with TRBJ2-1; D may be TRBD2 (5 bases). V was trimmed by 8 bases and J by 1 base, leaving 18 bases between them. CDR3 length equals 16 residues. The germline CDR1 and CDR2 sequences are MDHEN and SYDVKM. For the CDR3, the DNA is TGTGCCAGCGGTTACCCTCACGGAGGTTCCTACAATGAGCAGTTCTTC. Protein sequence: CASGYPHGGSYNEQFF.